This T cell receptor beta chain was found in a study of blood T cells in healthy people across ages. The CDR3 sequence is 11 residues long. Per germline, CDR1 LGHDT and CDR2 YNNKEL (reference sequence). The second PCR ran about 6 to 12 cycles with a sample-barcoded 5' primer and J-beta primers. Using its own MiXCR run on the 5' RACE reads, TCRdb lists one record per CDR3 protein. The sample has fewer than 2 million distinct CDR3 sequences, around 40% seen once; the top ten hold 23%. Worth noting for this clonotype: One end of the junction fails to match germline, which may point to a read error.

Material for sequencing was blood. The chain combines TRBV3-1 with TRBJ2-7, with 7 bases fitting TRBD1. The TCR originated in a human donor in good health. The CDR3 DNA sequence: TGTGTCAGCAGCCCCGGACAGGATAAGTACTTC. Translated, it gives CVSSPGQDKYF.